Given below is one T cell receptor beta chain in context. Methods used by the authors: Quantification of nucleated cells was approximated via reference gene primer amplification. Repertoires were generated with immunoSEQ multiplex PCR, while TCRdb's copy carries only in-frame clones and drops some. That table is the source of V, J and clone size, and D and trimming were worked out from the DNA. The data contain around 300,000 clones, under 90% of them singletons. This sample is drawn from a study of blood T cell repertoires in COVID-19. Background on the study: The United States, Italy and Spain provided the acute and convalescent COVID-19 samples. The cDNA or gDNA used as material had been derived from T cells, B-cell-depleted T cells, or PBMCs.

The length of the CDR3 is 14 residues. CDR1 DFQATT and CDR2 SNEGSKA come from the germline V gene (reference sequence). Trimming removed 3 bases at V and 5 bases at J, with 14 bases between. The source of this sequence is a middle-aged woman who had recovered from COVID-19. Sequenced sample: peripheral blood. This chain joins TRBV20-1 and TRBJ2-1, with a possible D match to TRBD2 (5 bases). CDR3 loop: CSASFLAGNNEQFF. CDR3 nucleotide sequence: TGCAGTGCTAGTTTCCTAGCTGGGAACAATGAGCAGTTCTTC.